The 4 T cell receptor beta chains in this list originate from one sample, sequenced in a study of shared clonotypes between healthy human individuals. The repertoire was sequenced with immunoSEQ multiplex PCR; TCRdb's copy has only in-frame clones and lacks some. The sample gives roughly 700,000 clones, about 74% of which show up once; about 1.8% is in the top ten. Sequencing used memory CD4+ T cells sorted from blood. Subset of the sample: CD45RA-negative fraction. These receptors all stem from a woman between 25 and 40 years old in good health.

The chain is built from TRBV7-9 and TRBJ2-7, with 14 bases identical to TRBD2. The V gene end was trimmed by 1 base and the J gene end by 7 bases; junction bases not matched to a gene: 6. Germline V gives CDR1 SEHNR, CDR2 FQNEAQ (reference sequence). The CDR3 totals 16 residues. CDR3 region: CASSLGLAGGRQEQYF. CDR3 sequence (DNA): TGTGCCAGCAGCTTAGGACTAGCGGGAGGGCGTCAAGAGCAGTACTTC. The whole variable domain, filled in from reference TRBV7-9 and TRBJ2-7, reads DTGVSQNPRHKITKRGQNVTFRCDPISEHNRLYWYRQTLGQGPEFLTYFQNEAQLEKSRLLSDRFSAERPKGSFSTLEIQRTEQGDSAMYLCASSLGLAGGRQEQYFGPGTRLTVT.

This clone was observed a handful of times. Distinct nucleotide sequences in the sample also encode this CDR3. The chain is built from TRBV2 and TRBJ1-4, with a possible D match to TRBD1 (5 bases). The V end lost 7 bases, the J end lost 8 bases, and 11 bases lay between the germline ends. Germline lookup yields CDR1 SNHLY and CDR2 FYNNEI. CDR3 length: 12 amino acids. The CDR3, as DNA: TGTGCCAGCACGAGGGACGACGAAAAACTGTTTTTT. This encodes CASTRDDEKLFF.

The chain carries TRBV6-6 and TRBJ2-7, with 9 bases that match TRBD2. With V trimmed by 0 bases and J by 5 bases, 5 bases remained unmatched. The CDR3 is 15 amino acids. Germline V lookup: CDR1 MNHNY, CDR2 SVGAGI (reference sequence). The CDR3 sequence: CASSYSAGGPHEQYF. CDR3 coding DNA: TGTGCCAGCAGTTACTCCGCGGGAGGGCCCCACGAGCAGTACTTC.

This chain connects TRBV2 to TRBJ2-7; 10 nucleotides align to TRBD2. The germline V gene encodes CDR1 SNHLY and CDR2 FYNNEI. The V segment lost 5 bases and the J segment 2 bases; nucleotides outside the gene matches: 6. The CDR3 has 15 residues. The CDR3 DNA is TGTGCCAGCAGTCTTAGACTAGCGGGTCCCTACGAGCAGTACTTC. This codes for CASSLRLAGPYEQYF.